This TCR beta chain was captured by sequencing in a study of blood T cells in healthy people across ages. The second PCR ran about 6 to 12 cycles with a sample-barcoded 5' primer and J-beta primers. One entry per CDR3 protein results from TCRdb running MiXCR on the 5' RACE reads. This table has roughly 550,000 distinct CDR3 sequences, around 24% appearing once. Trimming removed 2 bases from V and 5 bases from J; junction bases left unmatched: 12. CDR1 and CDR2 (germline): SEHNR, FQNEAQ (reference sequence). The CDR3 spans 16 residues. A further study also used this sample, focusing on T cells of mothers and their children.

The TCR comes from a boy aged 5-17 years in good health. This rearrangement joins TRBV7-9 to TRBJ2-7, with TRBD1 matching over 7 bases. The source material was blood. CDR3 bases: TGTGCCAGCAGCTTACTCTTCGAAGGGGGCATGCACGAGCAGTACTTC. Translating it yields CASSLLFEGGMHEQYF.